Listed here are 26 T cell receptor beta chains from one sample, sequenced in a study of cytomegalovirus exposure and HLA in healthy donors. Amplification used 60 Vbeta primers and 13 Jbeta primers. Sequencing was performed with immunoSEQ multiplex PCR; in TCRdb, only in-frame clones are kept and a portion is missing. The data hold about 130,000 clones, with roughly 75% observed a single time. Sequences were obtained from PBMCs. Every receptor here comes from a young man in good health and CMV-seronegative.

The CDR3 DNA reads as TGTGCCATCAGTCAGCTAGCGGGGGAAACCGGGGAGCTGTTTTTT. It is translated as CAISQLAGETGELFF. This sequence joins TRBV10-3 and TRBJ2-2; 10 positions agree with TRBD2. The CDR3 has 15 amino acids. CDR1 is ENHRY, CDR2 SYGVKD, per germline. V shed 5 bases and J 5 bases; nucleotides not matched to a gene: 5.

The chain couples TRBV29-1 to TRBJ2-2; TRBD2 might be the D (6 bases). In germline, CDR1 is SQVTM, CDR2 ANQGSEA. The V end lost 6 bases, the J end lost 7 bases, and 15 bases lay between the germline ends. CDR3 length: 13 residues. The CDR3 sequence: CSVGGGARGELFF. In nucleotides, the CDR3 is TGCAGCGTGGGCGGAGGGGCGCGCGGGGAGCTGTTTTTT.

This chain joins TRBV27 and TRBJ2-2, with a tentative D call TRBD1 (6 bases). In germline, CDR1 is MNHEY, CDR2 SMNVEV (reference sequence). Trimming left V 0 bases short and J 8 bases short, with 16 bases between. The CDR3 spans 16 residues. The CDR3 nucleotides are TGTGCCAGCAGTTTATCGGGGGTTTTGGGGACAGGGGAGCTGTTTTTT. This sequence encodes CASSLSGVLGTGELFF.

The chain uses TRBV18 and TRBJ2-3, with 8 bases fitting TRBD2. This CDR3 contains 14 residues. With V trimmed by 3 bases and J by 2 bases, 1 base remained unmatched. Germline CDR1 is KGHSH and CDR2 is LQKENI. Written as DNA, the CDR3 is TGTGCCAGCTCACCGACTAGCGACACAGATACGCAGTATTTT. Protein: CASSPTSDTDTQYF.

The V gene is TRBV28, the J gene TRBJ2-7; unclear D gene. CDR1 and CDR2 (germline): MDHEN, SYDVKM. This CDR3 is built from 12 residues. Trimming took off 4 bases at V and 2 bases at J, with 6 bases between the two ends. For the CDR3, the DNA is TGTGCCAGCAGTTCTATAACCTACGAGCAGTACTTC. Encoded protein: CASSSITYEQYF.

A single count supports this clone. This sequence joins TRBV28 and TRBJ1-2, with D perhaps TRBD1 (6 bases). CDR1 and CDR2 from the germline V gene are MDHEN and SYDVKM. V lost 6 bases to trimming and J lost 0 bases, with 14 bases between them. CDR3 length: 15 amino acids. The CDR3 nucleotides read TGTGCCAGCAGAAGCAGGGGTGGGGCTAACTATGGCTACACCTTC. This translates into CASRSRGGANYGYTF.

The rearrangement links TRBV27 to TRBJ2-7; TRBD2 is a possible D gene (5 bases). V lost 6 bases and J 7 bases, leaving 19 bases between the germline ends. The V gene's germline CDR1 is MNHEY and CDR2 SMNVEV (reference sequence). The CDR3 runs to 14 residues. Here the CDR3 DNA reads TGTGCCAGCAGGCCGGCGCCGGACTCGGGGGAGCAGTACTTC. It is translated as CASRPAPDSGEQYF.

V usage is TRBV6-5 and J usage is TRBJ2-7; a weak D match, TRBD1 (6 bases). CDR1 and CDR2 (germline): MNHEY, SVGAGI. V lost 1 base and J 2 bases, leaving 9 bases between the germline ends. This CDR3 comprises 14 residues. The DNA for the CDR3 is TGTGCCAGCAGTTACTATCGGACAGCCTACGAGCAGTACTTC. Translated: CASSYYRTAYEQYF.

This clone was seen only once. The chain uses TRBV6-5 and TRBJ1-1; tentatively, D is TRBD1 (5 bases). Per germline, CDR1 MNHEY and CDR2 SVGAGI. Trimming pared 6 bases from V and 4 bases from J, leaving 15 bases between. This CDR3 is built from 14 residues. DNA of the CDR3: TGTGCCAGCAGGCGGGGCCTGGGGAGCACTGAAGCTTTCTTT. This gives the protein CASRRGLGSTEAFF.

This chain connects TRBV15 to TRBJ1-1; the D gene is possibly TRBD1 (6 bases). The germline V and J ends were trimmed by 3 bases and 6 bases, with 11 bases remaining between them. The germline CDR1 and CDR2 sequences are LNHNV and YYDKDF (reference sequence). The CDR3 length is 13 residues. The CDR3: CATSRTGGPEAFF. In DNA, the CDR3 is TGTGCCACCAGCAGGACAGGTGGGCCTGAAGCTTTCTTT.

This chain joins TRBV18 and TRBJ1-2; D possibly corresponds to TRBD1 (6 bases). The CDR3 covers 15 residues. Trimming took off 3 bases at V and 2 bases at J, with 13 bases between the two ends. Germline-derived CDR1 and CDR2 are KGHSH and LQKENI. CDR3 residues: CASSPSGTPNYGYTF. CDR3 sequence (DNA): TGTGCCAGCTCACCTTCCGGGACACCAAACTATGGCTACACCTTC.

The V call is TRBV7-2, the J call TRBJ2-3; tentative D call: TRBD2 (6 bases). Trimming stripped 1 base from V and 6 bases from J, with 11 bases between. This CDR3 comprises 14 residues. Germline loops: CDR1 SGHTA, CDR2 FQGNSA. The CDR3 is CASSLGRGADTQYF. The CDR3 DNA is TGTGCCAGCAGCTTAGGGCGGGGAGCGGATACGCAGTATTTT.

J is TRBJ1-3 and V is TRBV4-3; the D gene is possibly TRBD1 (6 bases). The germline V gene has CDR1 LGHNA and CDR2 YSLEER. V was trimmed by 5 bases and J by 0 bases, leaving 14 bases between them. The CDR3 runs to 16 residues. CDR3 amino acids: CASSFQGTNSGNTIYF. The DNA of the CDR3 is TGCGCCAGCAGCTTCCAGGGGACAAACTCTGGAAACACCATATATTTT.

A single count supports this clone. CDR3 sequence: CASSIPQGLYTGELFF. The DNA for the CDR3 is TGTGCCAGCAGCATACCTCAGGGACTTTACACCGGGGAGCTGTTTTTT. This rearrangement joins TRBV21-1 to TRBJ2-2; TRBD2, the table's D call, lacks a check against the DNA. TRBV21-1 is a pseudogene segment. This CDR3 is built from 16 residues.

The V and J genes are TRBV5-1 and TRBJ1-1; 7 nucleotides match TRBD1. The J segment lost 3 bases and the V segment lost 4 bases, leaving 3 bases of the junction unmatched. The CDR3 contains 13 residues. Germline-derived CDR1 and CDR2 are SGHRS and YFSETQ. For the CDR3, the DNA is TGCGCCAGCAGCAACGACAGGGACACTGAAGCTTTCTTT. Translated, it gives CASSNDRDTEAFF.

With respect to this clone: Distinct nucleotide sequences in the sample also encode this CDR3. The chain has TRBV5-1 and TRBJ1-4; 7 bases line up with TRBD1. Germline V gene sequence: CDR1 SGHRS, CDR2 YFSETQ. The length of the CDR3 is 15 residues. Losses at the gene ends were 4 bases for V and 3 bases for J; bases not matched to a gene: 6. The CDR3 protein is CASSPIQGANEKLFF. The CDR3 nucleotides read TGCGCCAGCAGCCCCATTCAGGGGGCTAATGAAAAACTGTTTTTT.

The rearrangement joins TRBV28 to TRBJ2-1, with 7 bases aligning to TRBD2. V lost 3 bases to trimming and J lost 7 bases; unmatched junction nucleotides: 3. CDR1 and CDR2 (germline): MDHEN, SYDVKM. This CDR3 contains 13 residues. The CDR3 DNA follows: TGTGCCAGCAGTTTGGCTAGCGGTAATGAGCAGTTCTTC. Its protein is CASSLASGNEQFF.

The chain combines TRBV6-5 with TRBJ2-7; 11 bases are a match to TRBD2. CDR1 and CDR2 from the germline V gene are MNHEY and SVGAGI. The junction had 3 bases not matched to a gene; V was cut back by 6 bases and J by 2 bases. This CDR3 region has 14 residues. The CDR3 sequence is CASRPGLAAYEQYF. In DNA form, the CDR3 reads TGTGCCAGCAGACCGGGACTAGCGGCCTACGAGCAGTACTTC.

The chain carries TRBV9 and TRBJ2-2, with a weak D call TRBD2 (5 bases). This CDR3 contains 14 residues. From germline, CDR1 is SGDLS and CDR2 YYNGEE. Trimming shortened V by 0 bases and J by 7 bases, and 10 bases separated the two germline ends. CDR3 coding DNA: TGTGCCAGCAGCGTAGTCGGGGAGCACGGGGAGCTGTTTTTT. Its protein is CASSVVGEHGELFF.

The chain combines TRBV18 with TRBJ1-5, with D possibly being TRBD1 (6 bases). CDR1 and CDR2 (germline): KGHSH, LQKENI. The V gene lost 4 bases and the J gene lost 3 bases, with 10 bases spanning the gap. The CDR3 spans 14 residues. The CDR3 sequence: CASSLYRDNQPQHF. CDR3 sequence (DNA): TGTGCCAGCTCACTCTACAGGGACAATCAGCCCCAGCATTTT.

The V call is TRBV13, the J call TRBJ1-2; TRBD1 matches at 7 bases. With 2 bases clipped from V and 0 bases from J, the junction kept 0 bases outside the gene matches. CDR1 is PRHDT, CDR2 FYEKMQ, per germline (reference sequence). The length of the CDR3 is 14 residues. CDR3 in DNA: TGTGCCAGCAGCTTAACAGGGGCTAACTATGGCTACACCTTC. Translated: CASSLTGANYGYTF.

The chain carries TRBV27 and TRBJ2-1; D unresolved. Germline CDR1 reads MNHEY; CDR2 reads SMNVEV (reference sequence). The CDR3 loop spans 16 amino acids. The V gene lost 6 bases and the J gene lost 0 bases, with 15 bases spanning the gap. The CDR3 region is CASSPRPRSSYNEQFF. DNA of the CDR3: TGTGCCAGCAGCCCCCGTCCTCGGAGCTCCTACAATGAGCAGTTCTTC.

A single count supports this clone. The chain couples TRBV7-9 to TRBJ2-1; possible D gene TRBD1, 5 bases. The length of the CDR3 is 14 residues. The germline V and J ends were trimmed by 2 bases and 7 bases, with 12 bases remaining between them. CDR1 is SEHNR and CDR2 is FQNEAQ in the germline V gene (reference sequence). CDR3: CASSLLSRVNEQFF. CDR3 sequence (DNA): TGTGCCAGCAGCTTATTGTCCAGGGTAAATGAGCAGTTCTTC.

The chain uses TRBV18 and TRBJ1-4; D is uncertain. The CDR3 runs to 20 residues. Trimming took off 4 bases at V and 0 bases at J, with 24 bases between the two ends. Germline values: CDR1 KGHSH, CDR2 LQKENI. CDR3 amino acids: CASSLSRGLQLAPTNEKLFF. DNA of the CDR3: TGTGCCAGCTCACTCTCCAGAGGGCTCCAACTTGCTCCAACTAATGAAAAACTGTTTTTT.

The V call is TRBV11-2, the J call TRBJ2-1; 8 bases map to TRBD2. Germline loops: CDR1 SGHAT, CDR2 FQNNGV. J lost 7 bases, V lost 6 bases, and 8 bases had no gene match. The CDR3 spans 14 residues. For the CDR3, the DNA is TGTGCCAGCAGTTTGGGAGCGGGAGTAAATGAGCAGTTCTTC. Translating it yields CASSLGAGVNEQFF.

V is TRBV6-1 and J is TRBJ1-6, with a possible D match to TRBD1 (6 bases). This CDR3 comprises 17 residues. V was cut by 0 bases and J by 4 bases, with 13 bases left in between. Germline CDR1 is MNHNS and CDR2 is SASEGT. DNA of the CDR3: TGTGCCAGCAGTGAAGCTCTCCCAGGGACATATAATTCACCCCTCCACTTT. It is translated as CASSEALPGTYNSPLHF.